Included here is one T cell receptor (beta chain) sequence, with context. The specificity of this receptor is unknown. The sample holds no much larger clone one base away, and base qualities are not on file. The data derive from a study of CD8 T cells in Susac syndrome (dated by TCRdb to the late 2010s). For context, the study as a whole: Of the Susac syndrome patients who were sequenced, eight were in clinical remission while six had clinically active disease. The study used repertoire sequencing to test whether antigen drove CD8+ T cell activation and differentiation in Susac syndrome. At the time of blood withdrawal, Susac syndrome patients were either therapy-naive, taking corticosteroids (with some also receiving IVIg), or on IVIg alone. What the study reported, not specific to this receptor: In patients with Susac syndrome, the CD4+ T cell repertoire showed no detectable clonal expansion. The number of individuals in the TCR sequencing and HLA analysis was recognized as being relatively small.

Peripheral blood CD8+ and CD4+ T cells from healthy donors, Susac syndrome patients and multiple sclerosis patients were profiled by high-throughput TCR beta sequencing. Susac syndrome patients met recently defined diagnostic criteria for definite or probable disease. Bulk CD8+ and CD4+ T cells were purified magnetically by negative isolation, whereas CD8+ TEMRA cells were enriched by FACS. Blood was drawn into EDTA tubes, processed within 24 hours, and PBMCs were isolated by density gradient centrifugation. PBMCs intended for TCR sequencing were cryopreserved in liquid nitrogen and were subsequently thawed in a 37 degrees C water bath. A purity of at least 90% was achieved for sorted or isolated CD4+, CD8+ and CD8+ TEMRA cells. RNA was extracted using the RNeasy kit, and roughly 0.5 to 1 microgram was reverse transcribed with random hexamers. TCR beta CDR3 regions were amplified with the immunoSEQ multiplex PCR assay covering 54 Vbeta and 13 Jbeta segments. PCR amplification bias was corrected using a synthetic template baseline for primer optimization and computational correction. The authors' pipeline ran thus. Reads were assigned to V, D and J genes according to IMGT and analyzed in immunoSEQ Analyzer, with only productive sequences retained. To calculate clonality, Shannon entropy was normalized by log2 of the number of productive unique sequences and then subtracted from one. For each patient and control, public and private clones were evaluated within the 100 most prevalent clones. Susac-specific clones were defined as absent from healthy and MS cohorts, about 1,100 published viral clones and other ImmuneACCESS disease sequences. TCRdb trimmed the raw reads at Q25, called clones with MiXCR and kept productive beta chains. A single entry per CDR3 protein holds the most common genes and DNA from its merged rows. The V and J calls reflect TCRdb's pipeline rather than the authors' work. The sample includes over 120,000 distinct CDR3 sequences, with 95% observed a single time. The ten most abundant clones make up about 0.14% of the sample.

This clonotype originated in a human donor with Susac syndrome. Sequenced input: CD4+ T cells from PBMCs.

At the DNA level, the sequence is TGTGCCTGGAGAGAAGACACTGCTTTTACTGAAGCTTTCTTT. Its amino acids are CAWREDTAFTEAFF. The chain links TRBV30 with TRBJ1-1; the D gene identity is not certain. V gives up 3 bases and J gives up 5 bases, and the segment between their germline ends measures 16 bases. The CDR3 goes from the cysteine to the phenylalanine over 14 residues. The entry retains the CDR3 DNA only, 42 bases that are in frame from base 1. Sequences GTSNPN (CDR1) and SVGIG (CDR2) are obtained from the germline V gene (reference sequence).